The 7 T cell receptor beta chains presented below share a single source sample, sequenced in a study of Ad26.COV2.S vaccination and SARS-CoV-2 variants. Measured with immunoSEQ multiplex PCR; TCRdb has only the in-frame clones, and not every one. The profile shows about 350,000 clones, about 88% of them singletons. As to treatment: over 15 received Ad26.COV2.S at low or high dose, single or two shots; several received placebo; per-sample allocation not given. Day 63 after the first injection of vaccine or placebo was the sampling time. Sample: peripheral blood, taken in a trial of Ad26.COV2.S vaccine versus placebo. The receptors were sampled from a person between 18 and 60 years old who received the Ad26.COV2.S COVID-19 vaccine or a placebo.

J is TRBJ2-1 and V is TRBV28; 8 bases align to TRBD1. Germline V gene lookup returns CDR1 MDHEN and CDR2 SYDVKM. Trimming removed 6 bases from V and 4 bases from J; junction bases left unmatched: 5. The CDR3 extends over 14 amino acids. CDR3 amino acids: CASRTGQGYNEQFF. CDR3 nucleotides: TGTGCCAGCAGAACAGGACAGGGTTACAATGAGCAGTTCTTC.

The chain uses TRBV28 and TRBJ1-2; D gene ambiguous. V dropped 4 bases and J dropped 5 bases, with 14 bases sitting between them. This CDR3 is built from 14 residues. Germline loops: CDR1 MDHEN, CDR2 SYDVKM. CDR3: CASSSLQTGYGYTF. The CDR3 region has the DNA TGTGCCAGCAGTTCCCTACAAACGGGGTATGGCTACACCTTC.

The rearrangement joins TRBV21-1 to TRBJ1-3. TRBV21-1 represents a pseudogene. This CDR3 has 16 amino acids. This CDR3 reads CASSKGDASSGNTIYF. The CDR3 DNA is TGTGCCAGCAGCAAAGGTGACGCCAGCTCTGGAAACACCATATATTTT.

The chain links TRBV27 to TRBJ2-1, with D hard to call. The CDR3 consists of 14 residues. Deletions cut 5 bases from V and 2 bases from J, with 10 bases between. Germline V gene data show CDR1 as MNHEY and CDR2 as SMNVEV (reference sequence). The CDR3 DNA sequence: TGTGCCAGCAGTCTTTACGCCCCCTACAATGAGCAGTTCTTC. It specifies CASSLYAPYNEQFF.

The genes are TRBV4-1 and TRBJ2-1; D possibly corresponds to TRBD1 (5 bases). This CDR3 is 11 amino acids long. The V and J ends lost 2 bases and 10 bases respectively, with 6 bases between them. Germline CDR1 MGHRA, CDR2 YSYEKL. CDR3 protein: CASSQWGEQFF. CDR3 coding DNA: TGCGCCAGCAGCCAATGGGGCGAGCAGTTCTTC.

The CDR3 protein is CASSLFRDPNQPQHF. CDR3 bases: TGTGCCAGCAGCTTATTCCGGGACCCGAATCAGCCCCAGCATTTT. The chain couples TRBV7-8 to TRBJ1-5, with D possibly matching TRBD1 (5 bases). The CDR3 covers 15 residues. Germline CDR1 is SGHVS and CDR2 is FQNEAQ. The V and J ends lost 2 bases and 4 bases respectively, with 12 bases between them.

The J gene is TRBJ1-5, the V gene TRBV19; no reliable D call. CDR3 length: 14 residues. Trimming pared 2 bases from V and 7 bases from J, leaving 12 bases between. From germline, CDR1 is LNHDA and CDR2 SQIVND (reference sequence). CDR3 protein: CASSIQGMGQPQHF. In DNA, the CDR3 is TGTGCCAGTAGTATACAAGGGATGGGCCAGCCCCAGCATTTT.